Listed below are T cell receptor beta chains from one sample, sequenced in a study of PD-L1 blockade in urothelial cancer. The table came from immunoSEQ multiplex PCR; TCRdb's copy has only in-frame clones and leaves some out. The data contain around 50,000 clones, 75% to 90% of them singletons. The sample here was PBMCs, taken around atezolizumab (anti-PD-L1) treatment. The source is a man in his fifties with urothelial cancer. Both conserved end residues are part of each CDR3. The D gene is left open where the match is weak. Only part of the rows carry a size: once, few, many, or a class if the clone is expanded.

.,TRBJ1-1,.,TRBV29-1,TGCAGCGTTGAACGGGGGAACACTGAAGCTTTCTTT,CSVERGNTEAFF
.,TRBJ2-5,TRBD1,TRBV10-1,TGCGCCAGCAGTGAGTCCCAGGGGGAAGAGACCCAGTACTTC,CASSESQGEETQYF
.,TRBJ2-7,TRBD1,TRBV7-9,TGTGCCAGCAGCTTCGGGACAGGCCAAAGGGCCCCCTACGAGCAGTACTTC,CASSFGTGQRAPYEQYF
.,TRBJ2-3,.,TRBV10-1,TGCGCCAGCAGTGAGGCGGCAGGGGGCACAGATACGCAGTATTTT,CASSEAAGGTDTQYF
.,TRBJ2-5,.,TRBV27,TGTGCCAGCAGCCCCATCTCCGGGACACCTCAAGAGACCCAGTACTTC,CASSPISGTPQETQYF
.,TRBJ2-3,.,TRBV5-1,TGCGCCAGCAGCCCCTTCTCGGCAGATACGCAGTATTTT,CASSPFSADTQYF
.,TRBJ2-5,.,TRBV6-1,TGTGCCAGCCTCCTCCCGGGGGGCGGGGGAGAGACCCAGTACTTC,CASLLPGGGGETQYF
.,TRBJ2-1,.,TRBV15,TGTGCCACCAGCAGCGGTTTGGCCACGGGAAATGAGCAGTTCTTC,CATSSGLATGNEQFF
many,TRBJ2-2,TRBD2,TRBV29-1,TGCAGCGTTGCTAGCGGGACTTACACCGGGGAGCTGTTTTTT,CSVASGTYTGELFF
.,TRBJ2-1,TRBD2,TRBV9,TGTGCCAGCAGCGTAGCGGGAGGGCCCAGTAATGAGCAGTTCTTC,CASSVAGGPSNEQFF
.,TRBJ2-1,TRBD1,TRBV7-8,TGTGCCAGCAGTCGGAGGAGGACAGGCGAATACAATGAGCAGTTCTTC,CASSRRRTGEYNEQFF
.,TRBJ1-1,.,TRBV5-1,TGCGCCAGCAGCCCAGGGGACCTAAACACTGAAGCTTTCTTT,CASSPGDLNTEAFF
.,TRBJ1-1,TRBD1,TRBV7-8,TGTGCCAGCAGCACTTCTACAGGGGGCCTACGAGCTTTCTTT,CASSTSTGGLRAFF
once,TRBJ1-5,TRBD1,TRBV7-6,TGTGCCAGCAGCCCCGACAGGGGGGGCAATCAGCCCCAGCATTTT,CASSPDRGGNQPQHF
once,TRBJ2-1,.,TRBV2,TGTGCCAGCAGTGAAGAGGCTAGCTACAATGAGCAGTTCTTC,CASSEEASYNEQFF
.,TRBJ1-1,.,TRBV5-1,TGCGCCAGCAGCTCTAACACTGAAGCTTTCTTT,CASSSNTEAFF
.,TRBJ1-4,.,TRBV15,TGTGCCACCAGCAGGCTACAGAATGAAAAACTGTTTTTT,CATSRLQNEKLFF
.,TRBJ2-7,TRBD2,TRBV4-1,TGCGCCAGCAGCCAGACTAGCGGGTCAGCCTACGAGCAGTACTTC,CASSQTSGSAYEQYF
.,TRBJ1-5,TRBD1,TRBV27,TGTGCCAGCAGTCCGGGGACAGGGAACAACCAGCCCCAGCATTTT,CASSPGTGNNQPQHF
.,TRBJ2-1,.,TRBV7-3,TGTGCCAGCAGCCCCTTTGGGGCGATCCCCAATGAGCAGTTCTTC,CASSPFGAIPNEQFF
.,TRBJ1-1,.,TRBV20-1,TGCAGTGCTCCCAGAAACACTGAAGCTTTCTTT,CSAPRNTEAFF
once,TRBJ1-1,.,TRBV9,TGTGCCAGCAGCGTAGAACAGGGCAAGAACACTGAAGCTTTCTTT,CASSVEQGKNTEAFF
.,TRBJ1-1,TRBD1,TRBV5-5,TGTGCCAGCAGCTTGGTATTAGGGGGCCGCGCTTTCTTT,CASSLVLGGRAFF
.,TRBJ2-5,.,TRBV28,TGTGCCAGCCTTGGACAACAAGAGACCCAGTACTTC,CASLGQQETQYF
few,TRBJ1-5,.,TRBV7-9,TGTGCCAGCAGCTTAACGCTGGGCATGGACAATCAGCCCCAGCATTTT,CASSLTLGMDNQPQHF
few,TRBJ2-3,TRBD2,TRBV11-2,TGTGCCAGCAGCCCAGTGGGAGGCGGGAGGGTTGGAGATACGCAGTATTTT,CASSPVGGGRVGDTQYF
.,TRBJ2-3,TRBD2,TRBV5-1,TGCGCCAGCGGACCCTTAGCGGGCCCAAGCCCCACGCAGTATTTT,CASGPLAGPSPTQYF
.,TRBJ2-3,.,TRBV6-1,TGTGCCAGCAGCTGGAGGGGCACAGATACGCAGTATTTT,CASSWRGTDTQYF
few,TRBJ2-7,TRBD2,TRBV15,TGTGCCACCAGCAGAGGGGGCGGGAGATCCTCCTACGAGCAGTACTTC,CATSRGGGRSSYEQYF
.,TRBJ1-5,.,TRBV27,TGTGCCAGCAGTTCACCCGGCGGCGCTCAGCCCCAGCATTTT,CASSSPGGAQPQHF
.,TRBJ2-7,TRBD2,TRBV5-4,TGTGCCAGCAGCGGCGGACTAGCGGATTACGTCGGGCAGTACTTC,CASSGGLADYVGQYF
.,TRBJ1-1,.,TRBV14,TGTGCCAGCAGCCAAGGGGTGACAACTGAAGCTTTCTTT,CASSQGVTTEAFF